This T cell receptor (beta chain) appears in the sequencing data of a study of T cells in Graves' hyperthyroidism and ophthalmopathy. Regarding the study as a whole: A median roughly 6.6 months before onset, the model predicted ophthalmopathy. Among thyroid clonotypes expanded above 0.001, most also appeared in blood.

Each patient was aged 18 to 65 and had newly diagnosed hyperthyroidism of under 2 months' duration. TCR beta CDR3 regions were amplified from RNA transcripts. With the HTBI primer set, the TCR CDR3 went through a first round of RT-PCR. MiXCR, run by TCRdb on the multiplex PCR reads, gives a single entry per CDR3 protein. The sample has around 250,000 distinct CDR3 sequences; roughly 15% are singletons. The CDR3 has 22 amino acids, counting both end residues. With respect to this clonotype: Its target is unknown. No DNA is shown, since the ends of the CDR3 on it are uncertain; the CDR3 is the one TCRdb lists.

The gene calls are TRBV12-3 or TRBV12-4 and TRBJ2-5; TRBD2, the table's D call, lacks a check against the DNA. The source of this sequence is a woman between 40 and 50 years old with Graves' hyperthyroidism that later progressed to Graves' ophthalmopathy. Source material: blood. The CDR3 sequence is CASSRGNQPQHFGDGTRETQYF.